Listed below are T cell receptor beta chains from one sample, sequenced in a study of vaccination effects on CD4 cells after COVID-19. Produced via immunoSEQ multiplex PCR; TCRdb's table is partial and in-frame only. The table lists about 27,000 clones, around 82% of them singletons, with almost 1.5% in the top ten. Their recognized antigens are unknown. The material sequenced was CD4+ T cells from PBMCs cultured with HCoV-NL63 spike peptides, taken after COVID-19 vaccination. Receptor source: a human donor who received a COVID-19 vaccine. Some clones in this sample may be carry-over from other donors' samples. Each CDR3 is given with its conserved first and last residue. A D gene is named only where the DNA matches it firmly. Size is stated for part of the rows, as once, few or many counts, or as a class when the clone is expanded.

J: TRBJ2-3; length: 12; V: TRBV18; size: .; D: .; DNA: TGTGCCAGCTCGCAAAGGACAGATACGCAGTATTTT; CDR3: CASSQRTDTQYF
J: TRBJ2-5; length: 15; V: TRBV15; size: .; D: TRBD2; DNA: TGTGCCACCAGCAGAGATCGGGGGGGCGGGGAGACCCAGTACTTC; CDR3: CATSRDRGGGETQYF
J: TRBJ1-1; length: 16; V: TRBV4-2; size: .; D: .; DNA: TGTGCCAGCAGCCAAGAGACAGGAGCCTTGGACACTGAAGCTTTCTTT; CDR3: CASSQETGALDTEAFF
J: TRBJ1-4; length: 13; V: TRBV28; size: .; D: TRBD1; DNA: TGTGCCAGCAGTACGCCGACAGGGCAAAAACTGTTTTTT; CDR3: CASSTPTGQKLFF
J: TRBJ2-1; length: 13; V: TRBV19; size: .; D: .; DNA: TGTGCCAGTAGTATAGGCGGACAGAAGGAGCAGTTCTTC; CDR3: CASSIGGQKEQFF
J: TRBJ2-6; length: 13; V: TRBV7-3; size: .; D: .; DNA: TGTGCCAGCAGCTTCGCTGGGGCCAACGTCCTGACTTTC; CDR3: CASSFAGANVLTF
J: TRBJ2-3; length: 15; V: TRBV3-1/TRBV3-2; size: once; D: .; DNA: TGTGCCAGCAGCCAAGGGTTCCTTAGCACAGATACGCAGTATTTT; CDR3: CASSQGFLSTDTQYF
J: TRBJ2-3; length: 16; V: TRBV28; size: .; D: .; DNA: TGTGCCAGCAGTTTTGGGCGGCAGGGAGGCACAGATACGCAGTATTTT; CDR3: CASSFGRQGGTDTQYF
J: TRBJ2-2; length: 16; V: TRBV5-4; size: .; D: .; DNA: TGTGCCAGCAGCGGGACCCGGGGCCCAGAGGCGGGGGAGCTGTTTTTT; CDR3: CASSGTRGPEAGELFF
J: TRBJ1-5; length: 14; V: TRBV7-8; size: .; D: .; DNA: TGTGCCAGCAGCTTCGGCAAATGGAATCAGCCCCAGCATTTT; CDR3: CASSFGKWNQPQHF
J: TRBJ1-1; length: 14; V: TRBV7-9; size: .; D: .; DNA: TGTGCCAGCAGCCTCCAGCAGGGAAACACTGAAGCTTTCTTT; CDR3: CASSLQQGNTEAFF
J: TRBJ2-1; length: 15; V: TRBV7-8; size: .; D: TRBD1; DNA: TGTGCCAGCAGCTTAGCCGGGACAGGGGTCACTGAGCAGTTCTTC; CDR3: CASSLAGTGVTEQFF
J: TRBJ2-2; length: 16; V: TRBV7-2; size: .; D: TRBD2; DNA: TGTGCCAGCAGCTTAGCGGCCCTAGCGGGAACCGGGGAGCTGTTTTTT; CDR3: CASSLAALAGTGELFF
J: TRBJ1-5; length: 16; V: TRBV4-1; size: few; D: TRBD1; DNA: TGCGCCAGCAGCCAATCGTGGACAGGCCCCAATCAGCCCCAGCATTTT; CDR3: CASSQSWTGPNQPQHF
J: TRBJ1-2; length: 13; V: TRBV12-3/TRBV12-4; size: .; D: .; DNA: TGTGCCAGCAGGGCACAGGGTAAATATGGCTACACCTTC; CDR3: CASRAQGKYGYTF
J: TRBJ2-5; length: 17; V: TRBV19; size: .; D: .; DNA: TGTGCCAGTAGTATAGGGAGAACAGGGTTTAGGCCGGAGACCCAGTACTTC; CDR3: CASSIGRTGFRPETQYF
J: TRBJ1-1; length: 15; V: TRBV3-1/TRBV3-2; size: .; D: .; DNA: TGTGCCAGCAGCCAAGCCGGGGCCGGGAACACTGAAGCTTTCTTT; CDR3: CASSQAGAGNTEAFF